The 30 T cell receptor beta chains presented below share a single source sample, sequenced in a study of a mutant IDH1 vaccine in newly diagnosed glioma. Using immunoSEQ multiplex PCR, the repertoire was profiled, and TCRdb retains in-frame clones only, with some absent. The table has just over 80,000 clones, 65% to 90% seen once; the top ten hold under 2.5%. Antigens of these TCRs are unknown. Time point described: week 23, last vaccination. The study gave 300 ug of mutant IDH1 20-mer peptide per vaccine dose, with topical imiquimod. This sample comprised PBMCs, obtained from a glioma patient whose treatment included an IDH1 peptide vaccine. The receptors come from a man aged 30-40 years with glioma. Some clones in this sample may be carry-over from other donors' samples.

The chain couples TRBV27 to TRBJ1-4; no reliable D call. The CDR3 totals 15 residues. The germline V and J ends were trimmed by 4 bases and 4 bases, with 13 bases remaining between them. Germline V gene data show CDR1 as MNHEY and CDR2 as SMNVEV (reference sequence). CDR3 sequence: CASSSHSEGNEKLFF. The CDR3 bases are TGTGCCAGCAGTTCCCACAGCGAGGGTAATGAAAAACTGTTTTTT. Combining the CDR3 with reference TRBV27 and TRBJ1-4 gives the whole variable domain EAQVTQNPRYLITVTGKKLTVTCSQNMNHEYMSWYRQDPGLGLRQIYYSMNVEVTDKGDVPEGYKVSRKEKRNFPLILESPSPNQTSLYFCASSSHSEGNEKLFFGSGTQLSVL.

This clone was observed a few times. The rearrangement joins TRBV6-6 to TRBJ1-4; TRBD1 agrees at 7 bases. Germline V gene lookup returns CDR1 MNHNY and CDR2 SVGAGI (reference sequence). Trimming at V came to 4 bases and at J to 4 bases, leaving 3 bases not matched to a gene. The CDR3 has 14 amino acids. CDR3 nucleotides: TGTGCCAGCAGTTCGGACAGGAGTAATGAAAAACTGTTTTTT. Its protein is CASSSDRSNEKLFF.

J is TRBJ2-2 and V is TRBV7-3; D unresolved. The CDR3 consists of 13 residues. The V gene's germline CDR1 is SGHTA and CDR2 FQGTGA. The ends were cut back, 1 base at V and 4 bases at J, with 4 bases in the middle. CDR3 loop: CASSLRSTGELFF. CDR3 in DNA: TGTGCCAGCAGCTTAAGGAGCACCGGGGAGCTGTTTTTT.

CDR3 DNA sequence: TGTGCCAGCAGTACCGTTGGGGAAGTAGACTATGGCTACACCTTC. Translating gives CASSTVGEVDYGYTF. V is TRBV27 and J is TRBJ1-2, with D unclear. The CDR3 totals 15 residues. The V end was cut by 5 bases, the J end by 3 bases, with 16 bases between. CDR1 and CDR2 from the germline V gene are MNHEY and SMNVEV (reference sequence).

The rearrangement uses TRBV5-6 and TRBJ1-1; D is possibly TRBD1 (5 bases). Trimming took 5 bases from V and 0 from J, leaving 23 bases between them. The CDR3 loop spans 18 amino acids. Looked up from germline, CDR1 is SGHDT and CDR2 is YYEEEE. CDR3 in amino acids: CASSRGLTTLSLNTEAFF. As DNA, the CDR3 is TGTGCCAGCAGTAGGGGACTGACTACACTATCGTTGAACACTGAAGCTTTCTTT.

This chain joins TRBV19 and TRBJ1-3, with 8 bases aligning to TRBD1. V trimming: 3 bases; J trimming: 4 bases; junction bases outside the gene matches: 5. Germline CDR1 is LNHDA and CDR2 is SQIVND (reference sequence). The CDR3 contains 15 residues. As DNA, the CDR3 is TGTGCCAGTAGTATGCAGGGGGCGAGGGGAAACACCATATATTTT. This encodes CASSMQGARGNTIYF.

This clone has more than one count but fewer than ten. V gene TRBV14 combines with J gene TRBJ2-1; TRBD2 aligns across 8 bases. CDR3 length: 19 residues. CDR1 is SGHDN and CDR2 is FVKESK in the germline V gene. V lost 1 base to trimming and J lost 7 bases; unmatched junction nucleotides: 18. The CDR3 loop reads CASSQGGLGGGRYSNEQFF. For the CDR3, the DNA is TGTGCCAGCAGCCAAGGGGGATTGGGCGGCGGGAGGTACAGTAATGAGCAGTTCTTC.

The chain joins TRBV7-3 to TRBJ2-5, with TRBD2 matching 8 bases. This CDR3 has 15 residues. The junction had 4 bases not matched to a gene; V was cut back by 0 bases and J by 4 bases. Germline V gene data show CDR1 as SGHTA and CDR2 as FQGTGA. CDR3 protein: CASSLTAGGLETQYF. CDR3 sequence (DNA): TGTGCCAGCAGCTTAACTGCGGGAGGATTAGAGACCCAGTACTTC. Supplemented by reference TRBV7-3 and TRBJ2-5, the full variable domain reads GAGVSQTPSNKVTEKGKYVELRCDPISGHTALYWYRQSLGQGPEFLIYFQGTGAADDSGLPNDRFFAVRPEGSVSTLKIQRTERGDSAVYLCASSLTAGGLETQYFGPGTRLLVL.

Here the CDR3 DNA reads TGTGCCAGCAGCTTGGGGAGTGAGGGAGGAATGATGGATGAGCAGTTCTTC. As protein: CASSLGSEGGMMDEQFF. The chain carries TRBV7-6 and TRBJ2-1, with a weak D call TRBD2 (6 bases). CDR3 length: 17 residues. V lost 3 bases, J lost 8 bases, and 23 bases lay in between. The V gene's germline CDR1 is SGHVS and CDR2 FNYEAQ.

The J gene is TRBJ1-5, the V gene TRBV7-2; unclear D gene. V was pared by 5 bases and J by 0 bases, with 8 bases between. Germline loops: CDR1 SGHTA, CDR2 FQGNSA. This CDR3 has 14 residues. The CDR3 DNA reads TGTGCCAGCAGCGCACTGTATAGCAATCAGCCCCAGCATTTT. Its protein is CASSALYSNQPQHF.

V gene TRBV5-8 combines with J gene TRBJ2-7, with 8 bases matching TRBD2. Germline V CDR1 and CDR2: SGHTS, YDEGEE. V lost 2 bases and J lost 3; bases outside the gene matches: 4. The CDR3 contains 14 residues. CDR3 in amino acids: CASSFAGGLYEQYF. CDR3 DNA sequence: TGTGCCAGCAGCTTTGCGGGGGGACTCTACGAGCAGTACTTC.

The DNA of the CDR3 is TGTGCCAGCAGCGTAGGGACTAGCGATAAAGAGACCCAGTACTTC. It codes for CASSVGTSDKETQYF. This sequence joins TRBV9 and TRBJ2-5; 9 bases fit TRBD2. V shed 0 bases and J 3 bases; nucleotides not matched to a gene: 3. This CDR3 is 15 amino acids long. CDR1 and CDR2 from the germline V gene are SGDLS and YYNGEE.

The chain joins TRBV6-5 to TRBJ2-6, with D perhaps matching TRBD1 or TRBD2 (5 bases each). CDR3 length: 14 amino acids. Per germline, CDR1 MNHEY and CDR2 SVGAGI. The V end lost 5 bases, the J end lost 2 bases, and 7 bases lay between the germline ends. DNA of the CDR3: TGTGCCAGCAGTATGGGGGCTGGGGCCAACGTCCTGACTTTC. Protein sequence: CASSMGAGANVLTF.

V and J are TRBV11-3 and TRBJ2-3; TRBD2 matches at 15 bases. The J segment lost 3 bases and the V segment lost 5 bases, leaving 3 bases of the junction unmatched. The germline gives CDR1 SGHNT, CDR2 YENEEA. This CDR3 comprises 16 residues. The CDR3 DNA reads as TGTGCCAGCAGCCCGGGGACTAGCGGGAGGACAGATACGCAGTATTTT. As protein: CASSPGTSGRTDTQYF.

This chain uses TRBV6-4 with TRBJ1-5; no clear D gene. Germline CDR1 reads MRHNA; CDR2 reads SNTAGT. This CDR3 has 15 residues. Trimming removed 4 bases at V and 0 bases at J, with 10 bases between. The CDR3 spells CASSVFGPSNQPQHF. DNA of the CDR3: TGTGCCAGCAGTGTTTTCGGGCCTAGCAATCAGCCCCAGCATTTT.

The rearrangement links TRBV5-1 to TRBJ1-5; D remains unclear. The CDR3 consists of 13 residues. V lost 0 bases, J lost 1 base, and 2 bases lay in between. CDR1 and CDR2 from the germline V gene are SGHRS and YFSETQ. CDR3 bases: TGCGCCAGCAGCTTGGGAAGCAATCAGCCCCAGCATTTT. It translates to CASSLGSNQPQHF.

The genes are TRBV7-2 and TRBJ1-6; D is perhaps TRBD1 (5 bases). The CDR3 is 15 residues long. V lost 4 bases to trimming and J lost 7 bases, with 14 bases between them. Germline loops: CDR1 SGHTA, CDR2 FQGNSA. Here the CDR3 DNA reads TGTGCCAGCAGCTCAGACAGTTTTCGGAATTCACCCCTCCACTTT. It is translated as CASSSDSFRNSPLHF.

A few counts support this clone. This sequence joins TRBV2 and TRBJ1-5; D is perhaps TRBD1 (6 bases). Germline CDR1 SNHLY, CDR2 FYNNEI. This CDR3 comprises 16 residues. Trimming left V 6 bases short and J 6 bases short, with 21 bases between. The CDR3 DNA sequence: TGTGCCAGCAGGTTGACAGGTTTTTCAATGAGTCAGCCCCAGCATTTT. Its translation: CASRLTGFSMSQPQHF.

The CDR3 region has the DNA TGCGCCAGCAGCCCCCAGACGCTGTCCGGGGAGCTGTTTTTT. Amino acid sequence: CASSPQTLSGELFF. The rearrangement links TRBV5-1 to TRBJ2-2; D uncertain. V was trimmed by 4 bases and J by 6 bases, leaving 13 bases between them. Germline CDR1 and CDR2: SGHRS and YFSETQ. The CDR3 consists of 14 residues.

The chain employs TRBV2 and TRBJ2-1, with 9 bases matching TRBD2. This CDR3 spans 13 amino acids. V gave up 9 bases and J gave up 7 bases; unmatched junction bases: 7. The germline gives CDR1 SNHLY, CDR2 FYNNEI. This CDR3 is CASHSGSGNEQFF. In nucleotides, the CDR3 is TGTGCCAGTCATAGCGGGAGCGGTAATGAGCAGTTCTTC. Supplemented by reference TRBV2 and TRBJ2-1, the full variable domain reads EPEVTQTPSHQVTQMGQEVILRCVPISNHLYFYWYRQILGQKVEFLVSFYNNEISEKSEIFDDQFSVERPDGSNFTLKIRSTKLEDSAMYFCASHSGSGNEQFFGPGTRLTVL.

The chain has TRBV28 and TRBJ2-2; D ambiguous. The CDR3 covers 12 residues. Germline assignment: CDR1 MDHEN and CDR2 SYDVKM. Trimming took off 3 bases at V and 3 bases at J, with 2 bases between the two ends. The CDR3 loop is CASSLDTGELFF. As DNA, the CDR3 is TGTGCCAGCAGTTTGGACACCGGGGAGCTGTTTTTT.

A single count supports this clone. V is TRBV7-2 and J is TRBJ2-7; tentative D call: TRBD1 (5 bases). Germline V lookup: CDR1 SGHTA, CDR2 FQGNSA. The V end was cut by 2 bases, the J end by 4 bases, with 15 bases between. This CDR3 is built from 15 residues. CDR3 amino acids: CASSLFQGLGYEQYF. Here the CDR3 DNA reads TGTGCCAGCAGCTTATTCCAGGGCTTGGGTTACGAGCAGTACTTC.

This clone was picked up one time. The rearrangement uses TRBV23-1 and TRBJ2-7, with 11 bases matching TRBD2. TRBV23-1 is assigned to the ORF class and has an uncertain function. The CDR3 runs to 19 residues. V lost 11 bases and J lost 2; bases outside the gene matches: 23. CDR3 bases: TGCGCCGTAAAGCTCCCTCCCAGGACTAGCGGGCGAGAAGCCTACGAGCAGTACTTC. Residues: CAVKLPPRTSGREAYEQYF.

The chain combines TRBV7-3 with TRBJ2-2, with D unclear. The CDR3 runs to 14 residues. Looked up from germline, CDR1 is SGHTA and CDR2 is FQGTGA. V was pared by 2 bases and J by 2 bases, with 6 bases between. The CDR3 sequence is CASSLERNTGELFF. The DNA of the CDR3 is TGTGCCAGCAGCTTAGAACGAAACACCGGGGAGCTGTTTTTT.

This CDR3 reads CASSPTRDTYEQYF. CDR3 in DNA: TGCGCCAGCAGCCCCACCCGGGACACCTACGAGCAGTACTTC. The rearrangement joins TRBV5-1 to TRBJ2-7; maybe TRBD1 (6 bases). This CDR3 has 14 residues. Germline CDR1 reads SGHRS; CDR2 reads YFSETQ. Between the trimmed V and J ends, which lost 4 bases and 2 bases, there was a span of 13 bases. Variable domain in full (rest from reference TRBV5-1 and TRBJ2-7): KAGVTQTPRYLIKTRGQQVTLSCSPISGHRSVSWYQQTPGQGLQFLFEYFSETQRNKGNFPGRFSGRQFSNSRSEMNVSTLELGDSALYLCASSPTRDTYEQYFGPGTRLTVT.

Concerning this clone itself: The junction shows a germline mismatch at one end, possibly a read error. This sequence joins TRBV10-3 and TRBJ1-4; no clear D gene. The CDR3 totals 13 residues. The germline V gene has CDR1 ENHRY and CDR2 SYGVKD. The CDR3 DNA sequence: TGTGCCATCAGGGAGTCCGGGAATGAAAAACTGTTTTTT. Encoded protein: CAIRESGNEKLFF.

The CDR3 DNA follows: TGCGCCAGCAGCTCGGACAGGGGTGAAAATGGCTACACCTTC. Amino acid sequence: CASSSDRGENGYTF. The chain joins TRBV5-1 to TRBJ1-2, with 9 bases matching TRBD1. The V segment lost 3 bases and the J segment 6 bases; nucleotides outside the gene matches: 6. This CDR3 contains 14 residues. The germline V gene encodes CDR1 SGHRS and CDR2 YFSETQ.

This chain connects TRBV25-1 to TRBJ1-1; D is uncertain. The V gene's germline CDR1 is MGHDK and CDR2 SYGVNS. This CDR3 has 11 amino acids. V lost 9 bases to trimming and J lost 2 bases, with 7 bases between them. CDR3 nucleotides: TGTGCCAGTCTTAGAAACACTGAAGCTTTCTTT. Amino acid sequence: CASLRNTEAFF.

This clone appeared once. The V call is TRBV2, the J call TRBJ1-4; TRBD1 might be the D (6 bases). Trimming removed 3 bases at V and 10 bases at J, with 21 bases between. Germline CDR1 and CDR2: SNHLY and FYNNEI. The CDR3 has 16 residues. CDR3 nucleotides: TGTGCCAGCAGTGAGACTACACAGGGTGCCGTGGTAAAACTGTTTTTT. Amino acids: CASSETTQGAVVKLFF.

This clone has a handful of counts. The chain carries TRBV18 and TRBJ1-1; tentative D call: TRBD1 (5 bases). With 0 bases removed from V and 9 bases from J, the gap between germline ends came to 11 bases. CDR1 and CDR2 from the germline V gene are KGHSH and LQKENI. The CDR3 runs to 13 residues. The chain's CDR3 is CASSPPSRVKAFF. CDR3 nucleotide sequence: TGTGCCAGCTCACCACCGTCCAGGGTCAAAGCTTTCTTT.